This TCR beta chain was retrieved from a study of shared clonotypes between healthy human individuals. Sequencing was performed with immunoSEQ multiplex PCR; in TCRdb, only in-frame clones are kept and a portion is missing. The sample yields around 1.4 million clones, less than 99% seen once. This clone was recorded only once. The sample has other DNA sequences that encode this CDR3 too. What was sequenced was naive CD4+ T cells sorted from blood. The subset was: CD45RA+ positively selected. The TCR was taken from a man younger than 45 in good health.

The CDR3, as DNA: TGTGCCAGCAGTCGGCAAGAGACCCAGTACTTC. This codes for CASSRQETQYF. This chain connects TRBV28 to TRBJ2-5; D uncertain. This CDR3 spans 11 amino acids. Per germline, CDR1 MDHEN and CDR2 SYDVKM. Trimming pared 5 bases from V and 2 bases from J, leaving 3 bases between.